The clone carrying this T cell receptor beta chain was detected many times. No antigen is known for it. This entry is derived from a study of T cells in Graves' hyperthyroidism and ophthalmopathy. The study's findings and limits: Most expanded thyroid clonotypes above 0.001 recurred in blood. From stable hyperthyroidism, ophthalmopathy was separated by a 13 V-J model.

Ophthalmopathy cases scored 3 or more on the Clinical Activity Score and 4 or more on NOSPECS grade, with duration below 3 months. Diagnoses rested on clinical symptoms, serum thyroxine and TRAb, thyroid ultrasound and orbital computed tomography. Germline assignment: CDR1 GTSNPN and CDR2 SVGIG (reference sequence). The CDR3 extends over 13 amino acids. Trimming took off 3 bases at V and 8 bases at J, with 13 bases between the two ends. Amplification targeted TCR beta CDR3 regions from RNA transcripts. The TCR CDR3 first-round RT-PCR relied on the HTBI primer set. TCRdb fed the multiplex PCR reads into MiXCR, producing one record per CDR3 protein. The sample has some 650,000 distinct CDR3 sequences; approximately 15% are singletons.

The sequencing input was blood. The TCR sequence derives from a woman aged 40-49 years with Graves' ophthalmopathy. The chain links TRBV30 to TRBJ1-4; no firm D call. The CDR3 is CAWRGSSNEKLFF. The CDR3 DNA sequence: TGTGCCTGGAGAGGGTCGAGCAACGAAAAACTGTTTTTT.